This T cell receptor (beta chain) was sequenced in a study of OX40 agonist ivuxolimab in advanced cancers. Some background on the complete study: The costimulatory receptor OX40 (CD134) was targeted by ivuxolimab, a fully human IgG2 agonistic monoclonal antibody. Of the 50 or so patients in dose escalation, about 20 had hepatocellular carcinoma, some 15 had melanoma, 9 had renal cell carcinoma and 9 had head and neck cancer. Partial responses occurred in three dose-escalation patients, of whom one had hepatocellular carcinoma and two had cutaneous melanoma. The dose-escalation cohort was over 70% male with a mean age of about 54 years, ranging from roughly 20 to 80. The paper covers the monotherapy dose-escalation part of the phase I ivuxolimab trial, which included N of about 56 patients. Intravenous ivuxolimab was administered to patients every 2 weeks at six dose levels: 0.01, 0.1, 0.3, 1.5, 3 and 10 mg/kg. The point of sequencing TCRbeta in the periphery was to test whether ivuxolimab changed TCR sequence diversity and drove clonal T-cell expansion. Patients were allowed to have had prior anti-PD-1, anti-PD-L1 or anti-CTLA-4 therapy, and approximately 40% of the dose-escalation patients had previously received checkpoint inhibitors. What the research found in general, with its limitations: After ivuxolimab, CD8+ T cells had more expanded clones than CD4+ T cells on average. In partial responders in the 0.1-3.0 mg/kg groups, normalized peripheral clonal expansion was found to be among the lowest, especially among CD8+ T cells. The antigen specificity of the clonally expanded peripheral T cells was not determined. Low levels of normalized T-cell clonal expansion were also seen in some patients who did not respond. At doses from 0.1 to 3.0 mg/kg, clonal expansion was seen in both CD4+ and CD8+ blood T cells between baseline and week 6.

The germline V gene specifies SGDLS as CDR1 and YYNGEE as CDR2. CDR3 length: 14 amino acids, cysteine to phenylalanine. Kept here is only the CDR3 DNA, which spans 42 bases and is read in frame from base 1. V loses 0 bases, J loses 6 bases, and the germline ends lie 9 bases apart. The trial excluded patients who had a history of autoimmune disease or were on systemic immunosuppression. Peripheral blood for TCR sequencing was collected from all dose cohorts at baseline, on cycle 4 day 1, and on cycle 7 day 1. Samples were obtained from an open-label, multicenter, first-in-human phase I dose-escalation trial of ivuxolimab. Adults with locally advanced or metastatic melanoma, renal cell, hepatocellular, or head and neck squamous cell carcinoma were enrolled in the trial. Before TCR sequencing, CD4+ and CD8+ T cells were separately sorted from peripheral blood. Genomic DNA was isolated from the sorted cells so that the TCRbeta CDR3 region could be sequenced. The immunoSEQ Assay was used for sequencing of TCRbeta CDR3 regions. TCRdb took over this immuneACCESS table, retaining in-frame rearrangements with V and J assigned. Such tables are incomplete; in checked studies, under half of the missing clones stem from an unresolved V gene, and the remainder is unexplained. Recorded for this sample are 47,000 or so clones; roughly 90% of them occurred a single time. In total, the top ten clones hold under 55% of the sample.

Remarks on this clone: This receptor's antigen is unknown. Per-nucleotide qualities are absent, and no much larger clonotype sits a single base away.

The clonotype was recovered from an adult with an advanced solid tumor such as melanoma, head and neck, liver or kidney cancer. The V gene is TRBV9 and the J gene is TRBJ2-2, with no reliable assignment of the D segment. The specimen was CD4+ or CD8+ T cells sorted from blood, collected in a trial of the OX40 agonist ivuxolimab. For the CDR3, the sequence is CASSVALSAGELFF. In nucleotide form, the sequence is TGTGCCAGCAGCGTAGCCCTATCCGCCGGGGAGCTGTTTTTT.